These 12 T cell receptor beta chains share one sample of origin, sequenced in a study of Tregs in tolerant kidney transplant recipients. Produced via immunoSEQ multiplex PCR; TCRdb's table is partial and in-frame only. In the table there are about 90,000 clones, roughly 93% of which are singletons. Mixed chimerism was transient after nonmyeloablative marrow transplants from related graft donors. The sample in question was CD4+ T cells from blood (PBMCs), obtained 12 months after the transplant. The receptors were gathered from a human patient who received a combined kidney and bone marrow transplant. Part of the T cell pool may stem from the graft donor.

The gene calls are TRBV29-1 and TRBJ2-1; D possibly corresponds to TRBD1 (6 bases). V shed 1 base and J shed 7 bases, with 14 bases lying between them. Germline V gene lookup returns CDR1 SQVTM and CDR2 ANQGSEA. The CDR3 covers 14 residues. The DNA of the CDR3 is TGCAGCGTTGAAGGGCAGGGGATGGTAAATGAGCAGTTCTTC. Translating it yields CSVEGQGMVNEQFF.

This clone was recorded a few times. The CDR3 region is CASSLSGNTIYF. CDR3 DNA sequence: TGTGCCAGCAGCCTCTCTGGAAACACCATATATTTT. The chain links TRBV7-9 to TRBJ1-3, with no clear D. Between the trimmed V and J ends, which lost 5 bases and 0 bases, there was a span of 2 bases. The CDR3 runs 12 residues. Germline V gives CDR1 SEHNR, CDR2 FQNEAQ (reference sequence).

A word on this clone: The junction does not match germline at one end; this may be a read error. The chain recombines TRBV7-2 with TRBJ1-2; D perhaps matches TRBD1 (6 bases). This CDR3 has 15 residues. Per the germline V gene, CDR1 is SGHTA and CDR2 is FQGNSA. CDR3 protein: CASSPQLGRGYLPAF. The CDR3 nucleotides read TGTGCCAGCAGCCCCCAGCTGGGCAGGGGCTACCTTCCTGCCTTC.

This chain uses TRBV11-2 with TRBJ2-5; TRBD2 aligns across 10 bases. This CDR3 comprises 18 residues. Germline V gene data show CDR1 as SGHAT and CDR2 as FQNNGV. Trimming cost V 0 bases and J 5 bases; bases outside gene matches: 12. In DNA, the CDR3 is TGTGCCAGCAGCTTAGATCTAGCGGGAGAGGTTTTTTTGGAGACCCAGTACTTC. This sequence encodes CASSLDLAGEVFLETQYF. Combining the CDR3 with reference TRBV11-2 and TRBJ2-5 gives the whole variable domain EAGVAQSPRYKIIEKRQSVAFWCNPISGHATLYWYQQILGQGPKLLIQFQNNGVVDDSQLPKDRFSAERLKGVDSTLKIQPAKLEDSAVYLCASSLDLAGEVFLETQYFGPGTRLLVL.

The V call is TRBV6-1, the J call TRBJ1-2; a weak D match, TRBD1 (6 bases). V was shortened by 5 bases and J by 4 bases, with 17 bases between the two germline ends. There are 15 residues in the CDR3. From germline, CDR1 is MNHNS and CDR2 SASEGT. The CDR3 DNA follows: TGTGCCAGCAGTAGAGGGACACGAGAGTCCTATGGCTACACCTTC. It codes for CASSRGTRESYGYTF.

This rearrangement joins TRBV5-1 to TRBJ2-6; D unresolved. This CDR3 has 14 amino acids. CDR1 is SGHRS, CDR2 YFSETQ, per germline. Trimming shortened V by 7 bases and J by 0 bases, and 8 bases separated the two germline ends. The CDR3 DNA is TGCGCCAGCCGAGAATACTCTGGGGCCAACGTCCTGACTTTC. Translating it yields CASREYSGANVLTF.

The V and J genes are TRBV19 and TRBJ2-2; possibly TRBD1 for D (5 bases). The CDR3 consists of 14 residues. Trimming took off 10 bases at V and 1 base at J, with 13 bases between the two ends. From germline, CDR1 is LNHDA and CDR2 SQIVND (reference sequence). The DNA of the CDR3 is TGTGCCACCTTAGGGGCAGGGAACACCGGGGAGCTGTTTTTT. This codes for CATLGAGNTGELFF.

The chain uses TRBV9 and TRBJ2-5; 7 positions match TRBD1. The CDR3 has 15 residues. Germline trimming cut 4 bases from V and 5 bases from J; bases unmatched to any gene: 11. Germline CDR1 and CDR2: SGDLS and YYNGEE. As DNA, the CDR3 is TGTGCCAGCAGCATCCGACAGGGCCCCCGGGAGACCCAGTACTTC. Amino acid sequence: CASSIRQGPRETQYF.

V is TRBV18 and J is TRBJ2-5; D ambiguous. V lost 5 bases and J lost 0, with 4 bases in between. The CDR3 runs 12 residues. Germline CDR1 and CDR2: KGHSH and LQKENI. The chain's CDR3 is CASSIDQETQYF. The DNA for the CDR3 is TGTGCCAGCTCAATCGACCAAGAGACCCAGTACTTC. Using reference TRBV18 and TRBJ2-5 for the parts outside the CDR3, the full variable domain is NAGVMQNPRHLVRRRGQEARLRCSPMKGHSHVYWYRQLPEEGLKFMVYLQKENIIDESGMPKERFSAEFPKEGPSILRIQQVVRGDSAAYFCASSIDQETQYFGPGTRLLVL.

The chain uses TRBV19 and TRBJ1-2; D unresolved. The germline V and J ends were trimmed by 3 bases and 6 bases, with 17 bases remaining between them. Germline CDR1 LNHDA, CDR2 SQIVND (reference sequence). The CDR3 contains 15 residues. The CDR3 loop is CASSMGLRALHGYTF. As DNA, the CDR3 is TGTGCCAGTAGTATGGGCCTGAGGGCACTTCATGGCTACACCTTC.

This sequence joins TRBV5-1 and TRBJ2-1, with a possible D match to TRBD2 (6 bases). The length of the CDR3 is 17 residues. The germline CDR1 and CDR2 sequences are SGHRS and YFSETQ. Deletions cut 6 bases from V and 4 bases from J, with 23 bases between. The CDR3 sequence is CASKASVSTWTYNEQFF. For the CDR3, the DNA is TGCGCCAGCAAGGCTAGCGTTTCGACGTGGACGTACAATGAGCAGTTCTTC.

This chain connects TRBV4-2 to TRBJ2-3, with 11 bases identical to TRBD2. Germline assignment: CDR1 LGHNA and CDR2 YNFKEQ. V dropped 3 bases and J dropped 13; count of bases not matched to a gene: 12. This CDR3 has 15 residues. The CDR3 spells CASSQDDLGSGREYF. The CDR3 DNA reads as TGTGCCAGCAGCCAGGACGACTTGGGTAGCGGGAGGGAGTATTTT.